This passage covers 21 T cell receptor beta chains from one sample sequenced in a study of T cell responses to AZD1222 COVID-19 vaccine. Here immunoSEQ multiplex PCR was the method, and the copy in TCRdb shows in-frame clones only, minus some. The sample comprises roughly 100,000 clones, around nine tenths of which are singletons, and about 2.5% rests with the top ten. This specimen was peripheral blood, taken on day 0 of AZD1222 vaccination. Receptors originate from an adult in good health.

This chain uses TRBV24-1 with TRBJ2-1; TRBD2 is a possible D gene (5 bases). V gave up 3 bases and J gave up 0 bases, with 14 bases separating them. The CDR3 spans 17 residues. CDR1 and CDR2 from the germline V gene are KGHDR and SFDVKD. The CDR3 sequence is CATSDRGKAVSYNEQFF. The CDR3 nucleotides are TGTGCCACCAGTGATAGAGGGAAGGCAGTCTCCTACAATGAGCAGTTCTTC.

J is TRBJ2-3 and V is TRBV5-4, with a possible D match to TRBD1 (6 bases). V was clipped by 4 bases and J by 0 bases, with 12 bases between them. Germline CDR1 and CDR2: SGHNT and YYREEE (reference sequence). The CDR3 is 15 residues long. The CDR3 nucleotides are TGTGCCAGCAGCGAGCAGGGGCTCAGCACAGATACGCAGTATTTT. Its protein product is CASSEQGLSTDTQYF.

The chain recombines TRBV19 with TRBJ2-4, with 7 nucleotides matching TRBD1. The J segment lost 6 bases and the V segment lost 6 bases, leaving 11 bases of the junction unmatched. Germline CDR1 and CDR2: LNHDA and SQIVND (reference sequence). This CDR3 has 15 amino acids. In DNA, the CDR3 is TGTGCCAGTAGAGCCACCGGGACAGATGCAAACATTCAGTACTTC. This codes for CASRATGTDANIQYF. Complete variable domain (other parts from reference TRBV19 and TRBJ2-4): DGGITQSPKYLFRKEGQNVTLSCEQNLNHDAMYWYRQDPGQGLRLIYYSQIVNDFQKGDIAEGYSVSREKKESFPLTVTSAQKNPTAFYLCASRATGTDANIQYFGAGTRLSVL.

CDR3 amino acids: CASSRDRPLYYSNQPQHF. CDR3 sequence (DNA): TGTGCCAGCAGTCGCGACAGGCCCTTATACTATAGCAATCAGCCCCAGCATTTT. The chain has TRBV6-2 or TRBV6-3 and TRBJ1-5; D is possibly TRBD1 (6 bases). V was pared by 5 bases and J by 0 bases, with 20 bases between. This CDR3 is 18 amino acids long. Germline V gene sequence: CDR1 MNHEY, CDR2 SVGEGT.

V and J are TRBV29-1 and TRBJ2-5; 9 nucleotides match TRBD1. This CDR3 is 15 amino acids long. Trimming at V came to 1 base and at J to 5 bases, leaving 8 bases not matched to a gene. Germline values: CDR1 SQVTM, CDR2 ANQGSEA. This CDR3 is CSVEGGDRARETQYF. The CDR3 DNA is TGCAGCGTTGAAGGCGGGGACAGGGCTCGGGAGACCCAGTACTTC.

This chain connects TRBV5-6 to TRBJ1-1; D unresolved. CDR1 SGHDT and CDR2 YYEEEE come from the germline V gene. This CDR3 is built from 14 residues. Trimming shortened V by 4 bases and J by 1 base, and 11 bases separated the two germline ends. The CDR3 loop is CASSPWAGNTEAFF. The DNA for the CDR3 is TGTGCCAGCAGCCCGTGGGCGGGGAACACTGAAGCTTTCTTT.

This clone was counted a few times. The chain combines TRBV19 with TRBJ2-5; 9 bases align to TRBD2. This CDR3 spans 15 amino acids. Germline CDR1 and CDR2: LNHDA and SQIVND (reference sequence). V lost 7 bases and J lost 4; bases outside the gene matches: 10. The chain's CDR3 is CASTKSGLASETQYF. DNA for the CDR3: TGTGCCAGTACCAAATCGGGACTAGCCTCAGAGACCCAGTACTTC.

The rearrangement joins TRBV7-9 to TRBJ2-3; tentatively, D is TRBD1 (5 bases). Trimming removed 4 bases at V and 8 bases at J, with 13 bases between. Per germline, CDR1 SEHNR and CDR2 FQNEAQ (reference sequence). The CDR3 is made up of 13 amino acids. The CDR3 loop reads CASSSRQGGTQYF. The CDR3 DNA reads TGTGCCAGCAGCTCCCGGCAGGGTGGTACGCAGTATTTT. The full variable domain, rest sourced from reference TRBV7-9 and TRBJ2-3, is DTGVSQNPRHKITKRGQNVTFRCDPISEHNRLYWYRQTLGQGPEFLTYFQNEAQLEKSRLLSDRFSAERPKGSFSTLEIQRTEQGDSAMYLCASSSRQGGTQYFGPGTRLTVL.

CDR3 coding DNA: TGTGCCAGCAGTTACTCGAATCTAGATACGCAGTATTTT. This translates into CASSYSNLDTQYF. This sequence joins TRBV6-5 and TRBJ2-3; no definite D call. Germline CDR1 and CDR2: MNHEY and SVGAGI. The V end was cut by 0 bases, the J end by 5 bases, with 6 bases between. This CDR3 is 13 amino acids long.

Only one count was recorded for this clone. This chain connects TRBV10-3 to TRBJ2-2; D may be TRBD1 or TRBD2 (5 bases each). Trimming pared 6 bases from V and 6 bases from J, leaving 14 bases between. Germline CDR1 ENHRY, CDR2 SYGVKD. CDR3 size: 14 residues. CDR3 in amino acids: CAIRDHGAPGELFF. In nucleotides, the CDR3 is TGTGCCATCAGAGACCACGGGGCACCCGGGGAGCTGTTTTTT.

The rearrangement uses TRBV2 and TRBJ2-7, with D hard to call. CDR3 length equals 14 residues. Trimming shortened V by 6 bases and J by 5 bases, and 17 bases separated the two germline ends. CDR1 and CDR2 from the germline V gene are SNHLY and FYNNEI. The chain's CDR3 is CASSYTLGRDEQYF. As DNA, the CDR3 is TGTGCCAGCAGCTACACTTTGGGTCGGGACGAGCAGTACTTC.

CDR3 protein: CASPTMGGTGSRYGYTF. In DNA form, the CDR3 reads TGTGCCAGCCCCACCATGGGAGGGACAGGGAGCAGGTATGGCTACACCTTC. The genes are TRBV18 and TRBJ1-2, with 9 bases lining up with TRBD1. The germline CDR1 and CDR2 sequences are KGHSH and LQKENI. This CDR3 region has 17 residues. The V and J ends lost 8 bases and 5 bases, in that order; junction bases with no gene match: 18. The full variable domain, with the rest looked up from reference TRBV18 and TRBJ1-2, is NAGVMQNPRHLVRRRGQEARLRCSPMKGHSHVYWYRQLPEEGLKFMVYLQKENIIDESGMPKERFSAEFPKEGPSILRIQQVVRGDSAAYFCASPTMGGTGSRYGYTFGSGTRLTVV.

The chain links TRBV7-8 to TRBJ2-1; 8 positions agree with TRBD2. CDR1 and CDR2 from the germline V gene are SGHVS and FQNEAQ. The CDR3 is made up of 17 amino acids. V dropped 0 bases and J dropped 6; count of bases not matched to a gene: 10. The CDR3 nucleotides are TGTGCCAGCAGCTTAGCGGTCGGGAGGGCCACGAGCAATGAGCAGTTCTTC. Its protein is CASSLAVGRATSNEQFF.

This chain uses TRBV11-3 with TRBJ2-7, with D unclear. The CDR3 has 12 amino acids. Trimming cost V 6 bases and J 7 bases, with 13 bases left between them. Germline CDR1 and CDR2: SGHNT and YENEEA. CDR3 bases: TGTGCCAGCAGTCTGGGCCCCTTGGAGCAGTACTTC. Encoded protein: CASSLGPLEQYF. Full variable domain (rest looked up from reference TRBV11-3 and TRBJ2-7): EAGVVQSPRYKIIEKKQPVAFWCNPISGHNTLYWYLQNLGQGPELLIRYENEEAVDDSQLPKDRFSAERLKGVDSTLKIQPAELGDSAVYLCASSLGPLEQYFGPGTRLTVT.

The chain links TRBV3-1 (or the pseudogene TRBV3-2) to TRBJ2-3; weak D call: TRBD2 (6 bases). CDR1 is LGHDT and CDR2 is YNNKEL in the germline V gene (reference sequence). CDR3 length: 15 amino acids. V lost 8 bases to trimming and J lost 6 bases, with 21 bases between them. The CDR3 is CASAQSSALSDTQYF. The CDR3 nucleotides are TGTGCCAGCGCCCAGTCTAGCGCCCTTTCCGATACGCAGTATTTT.

The chain carries TRBV2 and TRBJ1-2; D is unclear. The V and J ends lost 7 bases and 4 bases respectively, with 16 bases between them. The CDR3 runs 14 residues. Germline V gene data show CDR1 as SNHLY and CDR2 as FYNNEI. The CDR3 bases are TGTGCCAGCAAGCTCCTAGACACCGGCTATGGCTACACCTTC. Its translation: CASKLLDTGYGYTF.

The chain links TRBV19 to TRBJ2-4; unclear D gene. Germline loops: CDR1 LNHDA, CDR2 SQIVND (reference sequence). This CDR3 spans 12 amino acids. V lost 3 bases and J lost 7, with 7 bases in between. This chain's CDR3 is CASSILGNIQYF. CDR3 DNA: TGTGCCAGTAGTATCCTGGGGAACATTCAGTACTTC.

The genes are TRBV11-3 and TRBJ1-4; 7 nucleotides align to TRBD1. Germline CDR1 reads SGHNT; CDR2 reads YENEEA. CDR3 size: 15 residues. The J segment lost 0 bases and the V segment lost 5 bases, leaving 3 bases of the junction unmatched. CDR3 amino acids: CASSPGTATNEKLFF. CDR3 nucleotide sequence: TGTGCCAGCAGCCCCGGGACAGCAACTAATGAAAAACTGTTTTTT.

The rearrangement links TRBV4-2 to TRBJ2-2, with TRBD1 matching 12 bases. The germline V gene has CDR1 LGHNA and CDR2 YNFKEQ. The CDR3 runs to 16 residues. V dropped 4 bases and J dropped 6; count of bases not matched to a gene: 6. This CDR3 reads CASSPGGQGAAGELFF. In DNA form, the CDR3 reads TGTGCCAGCAGCCCCGGGGGACAGGGGGCAGCCGGGGAGCTGTTTTTT.

The chain couples TRBV2 to TRBJ1-6; the D is unclear. Germline CDR1 is SNHLY and CDR2 is FYNNEI. The CDR3 contains 15 residues. The V end lost 1 base, the J end lost 7 bases, and 11 bases lay between the germline ends. CDR3 DNA sequence: TGTGCCAGCAGTGAAGAGGCCCCTGGCAATTCACCCCTCCACTTT. This gives the protein CASSEEAPGNSPLHF.

V is TRBV29-1 and J is TRBJ2-7, with 7 nucleotides matching TRBD1. The CDR3 is 14 residues long. CDR1 SQVTM and CDR2 ANQGSEA come from the germline V gene. V shed 4 bases and J 2 bases; nucleotides not matched to a gene: 8. CDR3 bases: TGCAGCGTTGTCGACAGGGAATTCACCTACGAGCAGTACTTC. Translated: CSVVDREFTYEQYF.